Listed here are 13 T cell receptor beta chains from one sample, sequenced in a study of control samples from healthy donors and cancer patients (dated by TCRdb to the early 2020s). The library was prepared using the immunoSEQ multiplex PCR assay. Imported from immuneACCESS, the table was reduced by TCRdb to in-frame sequences with V and J called. These copies leave out some clones; in studies compared against another copy, an unresolved V gene accounts for under half, and the cause of the remainder is not known. This sample comprises around 70,000 clones, approximately 94% of them detected only once. Clones ranked in the top ten supply roughly 3% of the sample. Sequenced sample: blood. The receptors originated from a woman under 40 in good health.

This clone was detected a few times. CDR3 DNA: TGTGCCAGCAGCTTGGTAACAGGGGTTGAGAAGACCCAGTACTTC. This translates into CASSLVTGVEKTQYF. The genes are TRBV5-4 and TRBJ2-5, with TRBD1 identical over 7 bases. The length of the CDR3 is 15 residues. V dropped 0 bases and J dropped 6; count of bases not matched to a gene: 8. The germline V gene encodes CDR1 SGHNT and CDR2 YYREEE (reference sequence).

The J gene is TRBJ1-2, the V gene TRBV2; D remains unclear. From germline, CDR1 is SNHLY and CDR2 FYNNEI. V shed 3 bases and J shed 5 bases, with 10 bases lying between them. CDR3 length: 13 residues. As DNA, the CDR3 is TGTGCCAGCAGTGATTACAGCTCTTATGGCTACACCTTC. It yields the protein CASSDYSSYGYTF.

This clone came up a few times. This chain joins TRBV28 and TRBJ1-5; 7 nucleotides agree with TRBD1. Germline V gives CDR1 MDHEN, CDR2 SYDVKM. This CDR3 has 15 amino acids. The J segment lost 5 bases and the V segment lost 4 bases, leaving 8 bases of the junction unmatched. CDR3 protein: CASSWAQGGDQPQHF. CDR3 nucleotide sequence: TGTGCCAGCAGTTGGGCCCAGGGGGGCGATCAGCCCCAGCATTTT.

V usage is TRBV23-1 and J usage is TRBJ1-5; weak D call: TRBD1 (5 bases). TRBV23-1 is assigned to the ORF class and has an uncertain function. CDR3 length: 21 amino acids. V was trimmed by 0 bases and J by 2 bases, leaving 26 bases between them. In DNA, the CDR3 is TGCGCCAGCAGTCAATCCGTGTCCGGCTGGGCAGGGCCCAGGGGCAATCAGCCCCAGCATTTT. This encodes CASSQSVSGWAGPRGNQPQHF.

V and J are TRBV16 and TRBJ1-2; TRBD1 is a possible D gene (5 bases). V dropped 2 bases and J dropped 0 bases, with 16 bases sitting between them. CDR3 size: 17 residues. CDR1 is KGHSY, CDR2 FQNENV, per germline. CDR3 residues: CASSQAGTTAPNYGYTF. The CDR3 bases are TGTGCCAGCAGCCAAGCCGGGACGACAGCACCTAACTATGGCTACACCTTC.

The chain recombines TRBV5-5 with TRBJ1-3; D not certain. Germline values: CDR1 SGHKS, CDR2 YYEKEE (reference sequence). This CDR3 contains 15 residues. Trimming cost V 0 bases and J 0 bases, with 7 bases left between them. Here the CDR3 DNA reads TGTGCCAGCAGCTTGGTACATATCTCTGGAAACACCATATATTTT. It specifies CASSLVHISGNTIYF. Supplemented by reference TRBV5-5 and TRBJ1-3, the full variable domain reads DAGVTQSPTHLIKTRGQQVTLRCSPISGHKSVSWYQQVLGQGPQFIFQYYEKEERGRGNFPDRFSARQFPNYSSELNVNALLLGDSALYLCASSLVHISGNTIYFGEGSWLTVV.

The genes are TRBV15 and TRBJ2-5; 9 nucleotides match TRBD1. J gave up 5 bases and V 3 bases, and 10 bases lay outside the gene matches. In germline, CDR1 is LNHNV, CDR2 YYDKDF (reference sequence). The CDR3 runs 16 residues. The CDR3 DNA reads TGTGCCACCAGCAGGAAAGGGGGACAGGGAGAGGAGACCCAGTACTTC. As protein: CATSRKGGQGEETQYF. Full variable domain (missing parts from reference TRBV15 and TRBJ2-5): DAMVIQNPRYQVTQFGKPVTLSCSQTLNHNVMYWYQQKSSQAPKLLFHYYDKDFNNEADTPDNFQSRRPNTSFCFLDIRSPGLGDTAMYLCATSRKGGQGEETQYFGPGTRLLVL.

J is TRBJ2-7 and V is TRBV11-1, with 8 bases fitting TRBD1. The germline CDR1 and CDR2 sequences are SGHAT and FQDESV (reference sequence). The CDR3 covers 16 residues. V was pared by 1 base and J by 4 bases, with 9 bases of the junction left unmatched. As DNA, the CDR3 is TGTGCCAGCAGCTTAGAACGCGCAGGGGGCGTGTACGAGCAGTACTTC. Amino acids: CASSLERAGGVYEQYF.

The V and J genes are TRBV30 and TRBJ1-4; D uncertain. The V gene lost 5 bases and the J gene lost 2 bases, with 9 bases spanning the gap. Germline lookup yields CDR1 GTSNPN and CDR2 SVGIG (reference sequence). The CDR3 extends over 13 amino acids. CDR3 DNA: TGTGCCTGGGAAAGGGCGACTAATGAAAAACTGTTTTTT. It codes for CAWERATNEKLFF.

Only one count was recorded for this clone. The rearrangement uses TRBV28 and TRBJ1-5, with D hard to call. CDR3 length: 16 residues. The germline CDR1 and CDR2 sequences are MDHEN and SYDVKM. Deletions cut 5 bases from V and 6 bases from J, with 20 bases between. DNA for the CDR3: TGTGCCAGCAGTCTCGAATGGGCCACATCGGGTCAGCCCCAGCATTTT. It yields the protein CASSLEWATSGQPQHF.

This rearrangement joins TRBV10-3 to TRBJ2-1, with 8 bases aligning to TRBD2. CDR3 length: 16 amino acids. From germline, CDR1 is ENHRY and CDR2 SYGVKD. The V gene end was trimmed by 3 bases and the J gene end by 0 bases; junction bases not matched to a gene: 4. CDR3 region: CAISEPAGGSYNEQFF. The CDR3 DNA is TGTGCCATCAGTGAACCGGCGGGGGGCTCCTACAATGAGCAGTTCTTC.

The chain combines TRBV5-1 with TRBJ2-3; TRBD2 is a possible D gene (5 bases). Per the germline V gene, CDR1 is SGHRS and CDR2 is YFSETQ. This CDR3 comprises 11 residues. The V gene lost 6 bases and the J gene lost 8 bases, with 10 bases spanning the gap. The CDR3, as DNA: TGCGCCAGCAAAGCGGAGGCTACGCAGTATTTT. It codes for CASKAEATQYF.

This chain connects TRBV5-1 to TRBJ1-2, with D tentatively TRBD1 (5 bases). Germline-derived CDR1 and CDR2 are SGHRS and YFSETQ. V was clipped by 6 bases and J by 3 bases, with 18 bases between them. The CDR3 has 15 amino acids. The CDR3 DNA reads as TGCGCCAGCACACCTACAGGCCGTGGGGACTATGGCTACACCTTC. Translation: CASTPTGRGDYGYTF. Variable domain in full (rest from reference TRBV5-1 and TRBJ1-2): KAGVTQTPRYLIKTRGQQVTLSCSPISGHRSVSWYQQTPGQGLQFLFEYFSETQRNKGNFPGRFSGRQFSNSRSEMNVSTLELGDSALYLCASTPTGRGDYGYTFGSGTRLTVV.